Following are 18 T cell receptor beta chains from one sample sequenced in a study of cytotoxic CD8 clonotypes in ibrutinib-treated CLL. Profiled with immunoSEQ multiplex PCR; TCRdb holds only in-frame clones, not every one. The profile shows about 140,000 clones, 80% of them singletons. Sequenced here: PBMCs, sampled after 36 months of ibrutinib treatment. These receptors came from a human donor with chronic lymphocytic leukemia.

The chain couples TRBV21-1 to TRBJ1-5. TRBV21-1 is deemed a pseudogene. The CDR3 loop spans 15 amino acids. CDR3 amino acids: CASSTPGSDNQPQHF. In DNA form, the CDR3 reads TGTGCCAGCAGCACCCCGGGCAGCGACAATCAGCCCCAGCATTTT.

V gene TRBV6-5 combines with J gene TRBJ1-6; no clear D. Trimming stripped 6 bases from V and 7 bases from J, with 16 bases between. This CDR3 contains 15 residues. Germline lookup yields CDR1 MNHEY and CDR2 SVGAGI. The CDR3 nucleotides read TGTGCCAGCAGCCGACCCGGCTTGAACAATTCACCCCTCCACTTT. This translates into CASSRPGLNNSPLHF.

V gene TRBV5-1 combines with J gene TRBJ1-1; tentatively, D is TRBD1 (6 bases). The CDR3 spans 14 residues. Trimming left V 0 bases short and J 6 bases short, with 12 bases between. Germline V CDR1 and CDR2: SGHRS, YFSETQ. Here the CDR3 reads CASSLGQDHAEAFF. The CDR3 bases are TGCGCCAGCAGCTTGGGACAGGATCACGCTGAAGCTTTCTTT.

The chain recombines TRBV5-1 with TRBJ1-2; D remains ambiguous. V lost 5 bases, J lost 4 bases, and 12 bases lay in between. From germline, CDR1 is SGHRS and CDR2 YFSETQ. The CDR3 covers 13 residues. CDR3 region: CASRRDRTYGYTF. For the CDR3, the DNA is TGCGCCAGCAGGAGGGATAGAACCTATGGCTACACCTTC.

This clone was picked up many times. This sequence joins TRBV2 and TRBJ1-2; D gene uncertain. With 7 bases removed from V and 2 bases from J, the gap between germline ends came to 11 bases. The CDR3 extends over 13 amino acids. Germline V gene sequence: CDR1 SNHLY, CDR2 FYNNEI. The CDR3 DNA is TGTGCCAGCACCCTTCAGCCAAACTATGGCTACACCTTC. Protein product: CASTLQPNYGYTF.

V is TRBV7-2 and J is TRBJ2-1; TRBD2 matches 10 bases. The CDR3 sequence is 15 residues long. V lost 7 bases to trimming and J lost 9 bases; unmatched junction nucleotides: 12. Germline V gene sequence: CDR1 SGHTA, CDR2 FQGNSA. CDR3 sequence: CASTPSGGVSGEQFF. The CDR3, as DNA: TGTGCCAGCACCCCCAGCGGGGGGGTCTCGGGTGAGCAGTTCTTC.

The J gene is TRBJ2-1, the V gene TRBV7-9; 11 nucleotides align to TRBD2. CDR1 is SEHNR, CDR2 FQNEAQ, per germline (reference sequence). This CDR3 has 15 residues. The trim removed 3 bases at V and 8 bases at J, leaving 6 bases unmatched. The CDR3 spells CASSFSGGAGDEQFF. CDR3 sequence (DNA): TGTGCCAGCAGCTTTAGCGGGGGGGCCGGTGATGAGCAGTTCTTC.

The chain links TRBV9 to TRBJ1-2; no clear D gene. The CDR3 length is 13 residues. In germline, CDR1 is SGDLS, CDR2 YYNGEE. With 4 bases removed from V and 1 base from J, the gap between germline ends came to 8 bases. CDR3 coding DNA: TGTGCCAGCAGCCCCCGGGTTAACTATGGCTACACCTTC. It codes for CASSPRVNYGYTF.

J is TRBJ1-6 and V is TRBV6-6, with TRBD1 matching over 7 bases. The CDR3 has 13 amino acids. Looked up from germline, CDR1 is MNHNY and CDR2 is SVGAGI (reference sequence). With 5 bases clipped from V and 19 bases from J, the junction kept 14 bases outside the gene matches. CDR3 sequence reads: CASSGRDRRSPHF. The CDR3 region has the DNA TGTGCCAGCAGTGGCCGGGACAGAAGGTCCCCTCACTTT.

The chain is built from TRBV6-1 and TRBJ2-2, with a tentative D call TRBD1 (5 bases). Trimming left V 4 bases short and J 1 base short, with 7 bases between. Per germline, CDR1 MNHNS and CDR2 SASEGT. The CDR3 length is 14 residues. The CDR3 DNA is TGTGCCAGCAGTGGGCAGGGGAACACCGGGGAGCTGTTTTTT. It is translated as CASSGQGNTGELFF.

The J gene is TRBJ1-2, the V gene TRBV2; D may be TRBD1 (6 bases). V was clipped by 6 bases and J by 0 bases, with 17 bases between them. Per germline, CDR1 SNHLY and CDR2 FYNNEI. The CDR3 extends over 16 amino acids. CDR3 sequence reads: CASRGTDRRTNYGYTF. In DNA form, the CDR3 reads TGTGCCAGCAGAGGTACCGACAGGCGGACTAACTATGGCTACACCTTC.

The V and J genes are TRBV5-1 and TRBJ2-1; D ambiguous. This CDR3 spans 13 amino acids. The V gene's germline CDR1 is SGHRS and CDR2 YFSETQ. V was cut by 0 bases and J by 2 bases, with 3 bases left in between. The CDR3 protein is CASSLAPYNEQFF. The CDR3 nucleotides are TGCGCCAGCAGCTTGGCGCCCTACAATGAGCAGTTCTTC.

The chain has TRBV6-1 and TRBJ1-1; D not certain. Trimming left V 4 bases short and J 5 bases short, with 8 bases between. Looked up from germline, CDR1 is MNHNS and CDR2 is SASEGT. This CDR3 region has 12 residues. CDR3 sequence: CASSVGRTEAFF. The DNA of the CDR3 is TGTGCCAGCAGTGTAGGGCGGACTGAAGCTTTCTTT.

This clone was detected only a few times. This chain links TRBV30 with TRBJ1-1, with D possibly TRBD1 on 5 matching bases. The CDR3 runs to 16 residues. Germline V gene lookup returns CDR1 GTSNPN and CDR2 SVGIG (reference sequence). Deletions cut 4 bases from V and 1 base from J, with 19 bases between. CDR3 in DNA: TGTGCCTGGACTTTGTGGGGCCTCGGGCGGAACACTGAAGCTTTCTTT. Its protein is CAWTLWGLGRNTEAFF.

The J gene is TRBJ2-5, the V gene TRBV4-2; D call uncertain. Trimming took 2 bases from V and 1 from J, leaving 11 bases between them. CDR1 and CDR2 (germline): LGHNA, YNFKEQ. This CDR3 region has 15 residues. CDR3 in DNA: TGTGCCAGCAGCCAACGCTTGGAGTTCCAAGAGACCCAGTACTTC. Protein sequence: CASSQRLEFQETQYF.

The chain couples TRBV29-1 to TRBJ2-3; D perhaps matches TRBD2 (5 bases). The germline V gene encodes CDR1 SQVTM and CDR2 ANQGSEA. CDR3 length: 12 residues. Trimming left V 5 bases short and J 3 bases short, with 9 bases between. The CDR3 DNA reads TGCAGCGTTCAACTAGAGACAGATACGCAGTATTTT. Translating gives CSVQLETDTQYF.

The rearrangement uses TRBV27 and TRBJ2-7; 11 nucleotides line up with TRBD1. Germline V lookup: CDR1 MNHEY, CDR2 SMNVEV (reference sequence). The CDR3 totals 15 residues. V shed 3 bases, J shed 4 bases, and the junction held 5 bases outside the gene matches. The CDR3 protein is CASSFTGQGGYEQYF. The CDR3 DNA is TGTGCCAGCAGTTTCACGGGACAGGGGGGGTACGAGCAGTACTTC.

This sequence joins TRBV4-1 and TRBJ1-5; D gene unclear. The CDR3 is made up of 15 amino acids. The germline V and J ends were trimmed by 0 bases and 0 bases, with 6 bases remaining between them. Germline V lookup: CDR1 MGHRA, CDR2 YSYEKL. CDR3 in amino acids: CASSQDPSSNQPQHF. CDR3 DNA sequence: TGCGCCAGCAGCCAAGACCCCAGTAGCAATCAGCCCCAGCATTTT.